This T cell receptor beta chain comes out of a study of tumor and adjacent non-tumor tissue in lung cancer. Study information: Aged about 30 to 76 years, patients included 10 men and five or six women with stage I to III disease.

This clonotype was recorded once. Its antigen is undetermined. A much more abundant neighbour one base away suggests this may be a read error. This sample's RNA came from whole unsorted tissue. A modified ARM-PCR protocol with three rounds of nested PCR amplified TCRbeta. One entry per CDR3 protein, called by TCRdb with MiXCR from the multiplex PCR reads. Among roughly 93,000 distinct CDR3 sequences listed, about 72% were seen once. This CDR3 comprises 16 residues. Germline V gene data show CDR1 as SEHNR and CDR2 as FQNEAQ (reference sequence). The ends lost 5 bases at V and 2 bases at J; junction bases unmatched: 8. Study-wide results and caveats: Normal lung showed higher cumulative top 100 clone frequency than tumor.

Sequencing used lung tumor tissue. This chain connects TRBV7-9 to TRBJ2-2, with 7 bases fitting TRBD1. The sequence came from a man aged 55 to 70 with non-small cell lung cancer. For the CDR3, the DNA is TGTGCCAGCAGCCCATGCCGGGACAGAAACACCGGGGAGCTGTTTTTT. This translates into CASSPCRDRNTGELFF. Full variable domain (outside the CDR3, taken from reference TRBV7-9 and TRBJ2-2): DTGVSQNPRHKITKRGQNVTFRCDPISEHNRLYWYRQTLGQGPEFLTYFQNEAQLEKSRLLSDRFSAERPKGSFSTLEIQRTEQGDSAMYLCASSPCRDRNTGELFFGEGSRLTVL.